Presented here are 16 T cell receptor beta chains from one specimen sequenced in a study of long-term antiretroviral therapy in people with HIV. They ran version v3.0 of the immunoSEQ assay at survey level. Produced via immunoSEQ multiplex PCR; TCRdb's table is partial and in-frame only. The data contain 15,000 to 20,000 clones, over 65% of them singletons. Sample: unsorted PBMCs, taken 0.5 years before starting antiretroviral therapy. These receptors were taken from a woman in her forties or fifties with HIV.

This clone was picked up a small number of times. The CDR3 protein is CASSLSPYRGKNEQFF. The CDR3 nucleotides read TGTGCCAGCAGTTTATCCCCATACAGGGGGAAGAATGAGCAGTTCTTC. The chain employs TRBV27 and TRBJ2-1; 8 bases match TRBD1. CDR1 is MNHEY, CDR2 SMNVEV, per germline (reference sequence). This CDR3 spans 16 amino acids. Germline trimming cut 0 bases from V and 7 bases from J; bases unmatched to any gene: 8.

The chain links TRBV7-9 to TRBJ1-1; no firm D call. Germline V gene lookup returns CDR1 SEHNR and CDR2 FQNEAQ (reference sequence). The CDR3 has 14 amino acids. Trimming cost V 4 bases and J 1 base, with 10 bases left between them. The CDR3: CASSSVVQNTEAFF. The CDR3 coding sequence is TGTGCCAGCAGCTCCGTTGTTCAGAACACTGAAGCTTTCTTT.

In its sample, this clone was seen once. The V and J genes are TRBV6-5 and TRBJ2-3, with D possibly TRBD2 on 5 matching bases. The CDR3 has 13 residues. Germline V gene lookup returns CDR1 MNHEY and CDR2 SVGAGI. Deletions cut 8 bases from V and 1 base from J, with 10 bases between. The CDR3 here is CASARGGTDTQYF. CDR3 nucleotides: TGTGCCAGCGCTCGGGGTGGCACAGATACGCAGTATTTT.

This clone came up a few times. The J gene is TRBJ2-1, the V gene TRBV11-2; D is perhaps TRBD1 (5 bases). This CDR3 spans 18 amino acids. The V end was cut by 1 base, the J end by 3 bases, with 19 bases between. Germline lookup yields CDR1 SGHAT and CDR2 FQNNGV. The CDR3 reads CASSLGFGWIGDYNEQFF. CDR3 in DNA: TGTGCCAGCAGCTTAGGTTTCGGGTGGATAGGGGACTACAATGAGCAGTTCTTC.

J is TRBJ1-4 and V is TRBV5-1, with 7 bases lining up with TRBD1. Germline CDR1 reads SGHRS; CDR2 reads YFSETQ. The CDR3 totals 16 residues. The junction had 13 bases not matched to a gene; V was cut back by 4 bases and J by 7 bases. The CDR3 region is CASSPARAGGTEKLFF. The CDR3 region has the DNA TGCGCCAGCAGCCCGGCGCGGGCAGGGGGGACTGAAAAACTGTTTTTT.

V and J are TRBV6-1 and TRBJ1-2; 8 positions agree with TRBD1. This CDR3 spans 14 amino acids. The V and J ends lost 6 bases and 8 bases, in that order; junction bases with no gene match: 11. Per germline, CDR1 MNHNS and CDR2 SASEGT. The CDR3 nucleotides read TGTGCCAGCAGCTTAAGGACAGGGACTAACGGCTACACCTTC. It yields the protein CASSLRTGTNGYTF.

The chain joins TRBV10-1 to TRBJ2-3; D ambiguous. V was cut by 3 bases and J by 5 bases, with 15 bases left in between. From germline, CDR1 is WNHNN and CDR2 SYGVQD (reference sequence). The CDR3 extends over 15 amino acids. As DNA, the CDR3 is TGCGCCAGCAGTGATCCGCGTGGTCCGGGAGATACGCAGTATTTT. Its protein is CASSDPRGPGDTQYF.

CDR3 sequence: CASSIRQSRNTGELFF. The DNA for the CDR3 is TGTGCCAGCAGCATTCGACAGAGTCGGAACACCGGGGAGCTGTTTTTT. V gene TRBV7-2 combines with J gene TRBJ2-2; D might be TRBD1 (5 bases). The CDR3 has 16 amino acids. CDR1 is SGHTA and CDR2 is FQGNSA in the germline V gene. V was pared by 5 bases and J by 1 base, with 14 bases between.

V and J are TRBV19 and TRBJ2-7; unclear D gene. Germline V gene data show CDR1 as LNHDA and CDR2 as SQIVND (reference sequence). V was pared by 3 bases and J by 0 bases, with 9 bases between. The CDR3 extends over 14 amino acids. CDR3 sequence (DNA): TGTGCCAGTAGTATGGTGGGCAGCTCCTACGAGCAGTACTTC. This codes for CASSMVGSSYEQYF.

The chain uses TRBV25-1 and TRBJ2-1; D may be TRBD2 (6 bases). The germline V gene has CDR1 MGHDK and CDR2 SYGVNS. Between the trimmed V and J ends, which lost 4 bases and 6 bases, there was a span of 16 bases. This CDR3 region has 15 residues. The CDR3 bases are TGTGCCAGCAGTGTCGGGCGGGGCTCGGGCAATGAGCAGTTCTTC. It translates to CASSVGRGSGNEQFF. The full variable domain, rest sourced from reference TRBV25-1 and TRBJ2-1, is EADIYQTPRYLVIGTGKKITLECSQTMGHDKMYWYQQDPGMELHLIHYSYGVNSTEKGDLSSESTVSRIRTEHFPLTLESARPSHTSQYLCASSVGRGSGNEQFFGPGTRLTVL.

This chain uses TRBV5-5 with TRBJ1-3; D call uncertain. Trimming took 4 bases from V and 0 from J, leaving 11 bases between them. The CDR3 length is 15 residues. Germline CDR1 reads SGHKS; CDR2 reads YYEKEE (reference sequence). DNA for the CDR3: TGTGCCAGCAGCCTAGGGCCTAGCTCTGGAAACACCATATATTTT. This codes for CASSLGPSSGNTIYF.

This clone came up a few times. V usage is TRBV5-6 and J usage is TRBJ1-2, with D uncertain. With 4 bases removed from V and 9 bases from J, the gap between germline ends came to 16 bases. CDR1 SGHDT and CDR2 YYEEEE come from the germline V gene. The CDR3 sequence is 13 residues long. Here the CDR3 reads CASSRVETPSYTF. The CDR3 DNA reads as TGTGCCAGCAGCAGGGTGGAAACTCCAAGCTACACCTTC.

The chain couples TRBV7-9 to TRBJ2-1, with TRBD2 matching over 11 bases. The CDR3 sequence is 15 residues long. V shed 1 base, J shed 8 bases, and the junction held 4 bases outside the gene matches. Germline V gene sequence: CDR1 SEHNR, CDR2 FQNEAQ (reference sequence). CDR3 sequence reads: CASSLVGLAADEQFF. The CDR3 DNA follows: TGTGCCAGCAGCTTAGTGGGACTAGCGGCGGATGAGCAGTTCTTC.

This clone was seen more than once but under ten times. The chain links TRBV5-6 to TRBJ2-5, with 14 bases identical to TRBD2. Germline V gene data show CDR1 as SGHDT and CDR2 as YYEEEE. The V gene end was trimmed by 1 base and the J gene end by 4 bases; junction bases not matched to a gene: 3. This CDR3 is built from 16 residues. The CDR3 nucleotides read TGTGCCAGCAGCTTGAGAGGGACTAGCGGGGGAGAGACCCAGTACTTC. Translating it yields CASSLRGTSGGETQYF.

This clone was counted only a few times. The gene calls are TRBV6-1 and TRBJ1-5, with a tentative D call TRBD1 (5 bases). Per the germline V gene, CDR1 is MNHNS and CDR2 is SASEGT. V was clipped by 5 bases and J by 9 bases, with 14 bases between them. This CDR3 is built from 13 residues. The CDR3 reads CASSYGAGMPQHF. As DNA, the CDR3 is TGTGCCAGCAGTTATGGAGCAGGGATGCCCCAGCATTTT.

The V call is TRBV5-3, the J call TRBJ2-7, with 12 positions matching TRBD1. TRBV5-3 is identified as an open reading frame with a role that is uncertain. CDR3 length: 15 residues. V lost 8 bases, J lost 7 bases, and 13 bases stayed unmatched. CDR3 nucleotide sequence: TGTGCCAGCAGCCTAGGGACAGGGGGCTTAGAGGAGCAGTACTTC. Its protein is CASSLGTGGLEEQYF.